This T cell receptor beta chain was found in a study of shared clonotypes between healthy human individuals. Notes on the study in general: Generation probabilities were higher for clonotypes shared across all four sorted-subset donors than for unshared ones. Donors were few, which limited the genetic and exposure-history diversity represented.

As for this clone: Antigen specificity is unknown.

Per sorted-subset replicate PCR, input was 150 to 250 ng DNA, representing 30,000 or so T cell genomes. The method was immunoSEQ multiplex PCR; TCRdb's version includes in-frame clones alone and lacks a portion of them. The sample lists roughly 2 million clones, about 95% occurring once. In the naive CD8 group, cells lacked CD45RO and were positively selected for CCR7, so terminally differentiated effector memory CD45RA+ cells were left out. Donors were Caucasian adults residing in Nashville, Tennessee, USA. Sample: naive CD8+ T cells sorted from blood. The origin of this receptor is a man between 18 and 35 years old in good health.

CDR3 region: CASSLSWGAGGYTF. CDR3 nucleotides: TGTGCCAGCAGTTTATCATGGGGAGCTGGGGGCTACACCTTC. The chain has TRBV27 and TRBJ1-2; D not certain. V lost 0 bases to trimming and J lost 8 bases, with 13 bases between them. CDR1 and CDR2 from the germline V gene are MNHEY and SMNVEV (reference sequence). CDR3 size: 14 residues.